This passage covers 15 T cell receptor beta chains from one sample sequenced in a study of OX40 agonist ivuxolimab in advanced cancers. This table comes from immunoSEQ multiplex PCR, and its TCRdb copy is limited to in-frame clones, with some not included. The sample holds about 120,000 clones, roughly nine tenths seen once. Sequencing used CD4+ or CD8+ T cells sorted from blood, obtained in a trial of the OX40 agonist ivuxolimab. All receptors come from an adult with an advanced solid tumor such as melanoma, head and neck, liver or kidney cancer.

This chain joins TRBV5-5 and TRBJ1-6; D ambiguous. Per germline, CDR1 SGHKS and CDR2 YYEKEE (reference sequence). CDR3 size: 12 residues. Between the trimmed V and J ends, which lost 0 bases and 9 bases, there was a span of 4 bases. CDR3 nucleotides: TGTGCCAGCAGCTTGGTCGCTTCACCCCTCCACTTT. Residues: CASSLVASPLHF. The complete variable domain, with remaining parts taken from reference TRBV5-5 and TRBJ1-6, reads DAGVTQSPTHLIKTRGQQVTLRCSPISGHKSVSWYQQVLGQGPQFIFQYYEKEERGRGNFPDRFSARQFPNYSSELNVNALLLGDSALYLCASSLVASPLHFGNGTRLTVT.

The chain employs TRBV7-9 and TRBJ2-3; TRBD2 agrees at 9 bases. After removal of 3 bases from V and 5 bases from J, the junction contained 6 bases not matched to a gene. The CDR3 runs 15 residues. Germline V gene sequence: CDR1 SEHNR, CDR2 FQNEAQ (reference sequence). The CDR3 loop reads CASSFRRGGGDTQYF. For the CDR3, the DNA is TGTGCCAGCAGCTTTAGGCGGGGGGGCGGAGATACGCAGTATTTT. The variable domain in full, completed from reference TRBV7-9 and TRBJ2-3, reads DTGVSQNPRHKITKRGQNVTFRCDPISEHNRLYWYRQTLGQGPEFLTYFQNEAQLEKSRLLSDRFSAERPKGSFSTLEIQRTEQGDSAMYLCASSFRRGGGDTQYFGPGTRLTVL.

This chain links TRBV30 with TRBJ1-2; a possible D gene is TRBD1 (5 bases). CDR1 GTSNPN and CDR2 SVGIG come from the germline V gene (reference sequence). This CDR3 has 11 residues. The V end lost 3 bases, the J end lost 5 bases, and 7 bases lay between the germline ends. The CDR3: CAWSREYGYTF. DNA for the CDR3: TGTGCCTGGAGCAGGGAGTATGGCTACACCTTC.

The gene calls are TRBV6-5 and TRBJ1-5, with D possibly TRBD1 on 6 matching bases. Germline-derived CDR1 and CDR2 are MNHEY and SVGAGI. This CDR3 has 14 residues. With 0 bases removed from V and 4 bases from J, the gap between germline ends came to 7 bases. The CDR3 sequence: CASSYSRGNQPQHF. DNA for the CDR3: TGTGCCAGCAGTTACTCGAGGGGGAATCAGCCCCAGCATTTT.

The rearrangement links TRBV27 to TRBJ1-5; D not certain. The germline CDR1 and CDR2 sequences are MNHEY and SMNVEV (reference sequence). This CDR3 spans 15 amino acids. V lost 1 base to trimming and J lost 9 bases, with 16 bases between them. CDR3 nucleotides: TGTGCCAGCAGTTTATTTGGGGAAATGGAAACGCCCCAGCATTTT. It translates to CASSLFGEMETPQHF.

The gene calls are TRBV7-9 and TRBJ1-5, with D unclear. Germline-derived CDR1 and CDR2 are SEHNR and FQNEAQ (reference sequence). Deletions cut 3 bases from V and 0 bases from J, with 3 bases between. The CDR3 covers 13 residues. The CDR3 DNA reads TGTGCCAGCAGCTTGGATAGCAATCAGCCCCAGCATTTT. It translates to CASSLDSNQPQHF.

This clone was observed a handful of times. This chain joins TRBV5-1 and TRBJ2-1; TRBD2 might be the D (5 bases). This CDR3 is built from 13 residues. Germline loops: CDR1 SGHRS, CDR2 YFSETQ. The V and J ends lost 0 bases and 4 bases respectively, with 5 bases between them. The CDR3: CASSLGTYNEQFF. The CDR3, as DNA: TGCGCCAGCAGCTTGGGGACTTACAATGAGCAGTTCTTC.

The V call is TRBV15, the J call TRBJ2-7; D unclear. Germline CDR1 and CDR2: LNHNV and YYDKDF (reference sequence). There are 12 residues in the CDR3. Trimming shortened V by 0 bases and J by 7 bases, and 7 bases separated the two germline ends. CDR3 loop: CATSRDTVEQYF. In nucleotides, the CDR3 is TGTGCCACCAGCAGAGATACGGTGGAGCAGTACTTC.

The V call is TRBV4-3, the J call TRBJ1-2; D is uncertain. V lost 0 bases and J lost 8, with 13 bases in between. CDR3 length: 14 residues. Germline CDR1 and CDR2: LGHNA and YSLEER. The CDR3 loop reads CASSQEKDVGGYTF. DNA for the CDR3: TGCGCCAGCAGCCAAGAGAAGGACGTGGGGGGCTACACCTTC.

The chain is built from TRBV30 and TRBJ1-4; no definite D call. The germline V gene has CDR1 GTSNPN and CDR2 SVGIG (reference sequence). V was cut by 3 bases and J by 5 bases, with 10 bases left in between. The CDR3 is made up of 13 amino acids. The DNA of the CDR3 is TGTGCCTGGAGCAGAACTGTCAATGAAAAACTGTTTTTT. Translated: CAWSRTVNEKLFF.

This clone was counted a single time. This chain uses TRBV5-5 with TRBJ2-1; D gene unclear. Trimming took 4 bases from V and 6 from J, leaving 14 bases between them. The CDR3 spans 14 residues. Germline CDR1 and CDR2: SGHKS and YYEKEE (reference sequence). The DNA for the CDR3 is TGTGCCAGCAGCATGGCAGCCCTAGTCAATGAGCAGTTCTTC. This sequence encodes CASSMAALVNEQFF.

The rearrangement joins TRBV4-1 to TRBJ2-3, with D perhaps matching TRBD1 or TRBD2 (6 bases each). The CDR3 totals 16 residues. Between the trimmed V and J ends, which lost 5 bases and 2 bases, there was a span of 17 bases. Per the germline V gene, CDR1 is MGHRA and CDR2 is YSYEKL. This chain's CDR3 is CASSSRGGSDTDTQYF. In DNA form, the CDR3 reads TGCGCCAGCAGCAGTAGAGGGGGGTCGGACACAGATACGCAGTATTTT.

The rearrangement joins TRBV19 to TRBJ1-1; D might be TRBD1 (5 bases). The CDR3 totals 14 residues. V was trimmed by 6 bases and J by 6 bases, leaving 17 bases between them. Germline CDR1 is LNHDA and CDR2 is SQIVND (reference sequence). Written as DNA, the CDR3 is TGTGCCAGTAGGGATACTGGAGGGGCCGCTGAAGCTTTCTTT. Its translation: CASRDTGGAAEAFF.

V and J are TRBV6-4 and TRBJ1-1; D is ambiguous. The CDR3 loop spans 14 amino acids. V lost 6 bases and J lost 2, with 13 bases in between. Germline V gene sequence: CDR1 MRHNA, CDR2 SNTAGT. The chain's CDR3 is CASSPADGNTEAFF. CDR3 bases: TGTGCCAGCAGCCCCGCGGACGGAAACACTGAAGCTTTCTTT.

The chain recombines TRBV28 with TRBJ2-7; TRBD1 matches 7 bases. The J segment lost 7 bases and the V segment lost 4 bases, leaving 10 bases of the junction unmatched. From germline, CDR1 is MDHEN and CDR2 SYDVKM. This CDR3 has 14 amino acids. This CDR3 reads CASSSGTEAREQYF. For the CDR3, the DNA is TGTGCCAGCAGTTCCGGGACAGAAGCGAGAGAGCAGTACTTC. Combining the CDR3 with reference TRBV28 and TRBJ2-7 gives the whole variable domain DVKVTQSSRYLVKRTGEKVFLECVQDMDHENMFWYRQDPGLGLRLIYFSYDVKMKEKGDIPEGYSVSREKKERFSLILESASTNQTSMYLCASSSGTEAREQYFGPGTRLTVT.